Listed here are 4 T cell receptor beta chains from one sample, sequenced in a study of blood T cell repertoires in COVID-19. Repertoires were generated with immunoSEQ multiplex PCR, while TCRdb's copy carries only in-frame clones and drops some. The sample includes under 200,000 clones, roughly 85% of them seen just once. The sequenced sample consisted of peripheral blood. These receptors were collected from a woman under 40 with acute or convalescent COVID-19.

J is TRBJ2-2 and V is TRBV7-8; maybe TRBD2 (6 bases). From germline, CDR1 is SGHVS and CDR2 FQNEAQ. This CDR3 region has 15 residues. Trimming removed 4 bases from V and 2 bases from J, with 11 bases in between. The CDR3 loop reads CASSSGAGNTGELFF. CDR3 nucleotide sequence: TGTGCCAGCAGCTCGGGAGCGGGCAACACCGGGGAGCTGTTTTTT.

The chain employs TRBV9 and TRBJ1-2; no clear D gene. The CDR3 runs 14 residues. The V and J ends lost 0 bases and 0 bases respectively, with 6 bases between them. Germline CDR1 reads SGDLS; CDR2 reads YYNGEE. CDR3 DNA sequence: TGTGCCAGCAGCGTAGTCCAGGCTAACTATGGCTACACCTTC. Translated, it gives CASSVVQANYGYTF.

The chain is built from TRBV7-6 and TRBJ2-7; 12 nucleotides agree with TRBD2. The CDR3 sequence is 14 residues long. V shed 5 bases and J 3 bases; nucleotides not matched to a gene: 2. Germline V CDR1 and CDR2: SGHVS, FNYEAQ. Written as DNA, the CDR3 is TGTGCCAGCAGCGAACTAGCGGGGGGCTACGAGCAGTACTTC. Its protein is CASSELAGGYEQYF.

This clone came up once. This rearrangement joins TRBV27 to TRBJ2-1; weak D call: TRBD1 (6 bases). The V gene lost 7 bases and the J gene lost 5 bases, with 15 bases spanning the gap. The CDR3 length is 14 residues. Germline CDR1 is MNHEY and CDR2 is SMNVEV (reference sequence). The CDR3 loop reads CASKTQGFDNEQFF. CDR3 bases: TGTGCCAGCAAGACCCAGGGGTTCGACAATGAGCAGTTCTTC.